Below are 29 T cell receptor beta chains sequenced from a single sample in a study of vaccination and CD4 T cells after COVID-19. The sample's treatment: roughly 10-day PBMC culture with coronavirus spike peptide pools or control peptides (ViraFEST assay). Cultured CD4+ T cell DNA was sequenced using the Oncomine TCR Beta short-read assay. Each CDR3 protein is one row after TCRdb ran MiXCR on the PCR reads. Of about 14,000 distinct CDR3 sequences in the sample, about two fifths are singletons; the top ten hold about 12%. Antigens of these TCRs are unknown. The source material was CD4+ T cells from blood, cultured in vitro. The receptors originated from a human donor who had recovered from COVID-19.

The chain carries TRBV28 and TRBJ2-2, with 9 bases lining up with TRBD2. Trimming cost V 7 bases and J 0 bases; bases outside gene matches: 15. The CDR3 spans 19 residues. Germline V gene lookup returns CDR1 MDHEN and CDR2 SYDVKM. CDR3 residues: CASKSAAGGSTANTGELFF. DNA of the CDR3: TGTGCCAGCAAGTCTGCTGCGGGGGGGTCTACAGCGAACACCGGGGAGCTGTTTTTT.

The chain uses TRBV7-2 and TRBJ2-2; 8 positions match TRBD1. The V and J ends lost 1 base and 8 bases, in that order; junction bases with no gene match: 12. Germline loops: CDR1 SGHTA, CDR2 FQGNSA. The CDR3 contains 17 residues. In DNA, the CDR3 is TGTGCCAGCAGCTTAGTAGCAGGGGGCGCAGGACGAGGGGAGCTGTTTTTT. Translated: CASSLVAGGAGRGELFF.

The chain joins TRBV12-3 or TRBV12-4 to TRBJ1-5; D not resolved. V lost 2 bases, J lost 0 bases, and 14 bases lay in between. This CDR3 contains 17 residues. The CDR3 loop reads CASSLIAGVISNQPQHF. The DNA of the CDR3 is TGTGCCAGCAGTTTAATTGCCGGGGTGATTAGCAATCAGCCCCAGCATTTT.

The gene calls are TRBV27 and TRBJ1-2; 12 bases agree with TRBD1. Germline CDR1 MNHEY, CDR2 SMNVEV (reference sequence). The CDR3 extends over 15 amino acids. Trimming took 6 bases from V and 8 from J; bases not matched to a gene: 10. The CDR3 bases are TGTGCCAGCAGGCATACCGGGACAGGGGGCGGGGGCTACACCTTC. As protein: CASRHTGTGGGGYTF.

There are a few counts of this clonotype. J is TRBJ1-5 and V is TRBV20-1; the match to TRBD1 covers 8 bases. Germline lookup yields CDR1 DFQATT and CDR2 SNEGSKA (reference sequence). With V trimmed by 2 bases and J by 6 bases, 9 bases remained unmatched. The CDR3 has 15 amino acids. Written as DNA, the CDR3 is TGCAGTGCTAGACCCTCAGACAGGGGTTTTCAGCCCCAGCATTTT. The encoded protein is CSARPSDRGFQPQHF.

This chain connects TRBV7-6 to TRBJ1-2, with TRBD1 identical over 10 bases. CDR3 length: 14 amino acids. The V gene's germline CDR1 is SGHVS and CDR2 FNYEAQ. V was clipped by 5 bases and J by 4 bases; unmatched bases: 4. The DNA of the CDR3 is TGTGCCAGCAGCGCTGGACAGGGGGGCTATGGCTACACCTTC. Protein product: CASSAGQGGYGYTF.

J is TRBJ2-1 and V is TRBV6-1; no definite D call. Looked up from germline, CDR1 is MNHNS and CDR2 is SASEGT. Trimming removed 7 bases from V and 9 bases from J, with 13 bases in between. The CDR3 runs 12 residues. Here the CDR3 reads CASIGGWGEQFF. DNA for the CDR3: TGTGCCAGCATAGGCGGTTGGGGTGAGCAGTTCTTC.

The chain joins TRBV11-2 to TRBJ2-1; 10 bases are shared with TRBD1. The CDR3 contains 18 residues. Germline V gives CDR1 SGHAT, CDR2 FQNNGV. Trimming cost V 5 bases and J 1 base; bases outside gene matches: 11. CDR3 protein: CASSPDRGFQQSYNEQFF. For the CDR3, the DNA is TGTGCCAGCAGCCCGGACAGGGGGTTCCAACAGTCCTACAATGAGCAGTTCTTC. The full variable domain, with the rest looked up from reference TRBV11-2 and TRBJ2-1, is EAGVAQSPRYKIIEKRQSVAFWCNPISGHATLYWYQQILGQGPKLLIQFQNNGVVDDSQLPKDRFSAERLKGVDSTLKIQPAKLEDSAVYLCASSPDRGFQQSYNEQFFGPGTRLTVL.

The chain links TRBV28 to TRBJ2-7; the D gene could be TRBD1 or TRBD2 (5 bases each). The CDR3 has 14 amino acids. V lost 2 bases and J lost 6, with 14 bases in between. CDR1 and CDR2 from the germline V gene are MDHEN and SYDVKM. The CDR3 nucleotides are TGTGCCAGCAGTTTAGGGGCAGGAGGCGGCGAGCAGTACTTC. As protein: CASSLGAGGGEQYF.

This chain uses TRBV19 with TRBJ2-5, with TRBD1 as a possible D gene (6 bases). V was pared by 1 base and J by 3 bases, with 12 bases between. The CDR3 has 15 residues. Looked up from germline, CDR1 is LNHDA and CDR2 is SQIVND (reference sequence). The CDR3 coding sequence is TGTGCCAGTAGTATAGTTGCAGCAGGGGAAGAGACCCAGTACTTC. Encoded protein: CASSIVAAGEETQYF.

In DNA, the CDR3 is TGTGCCAGCAGTTACGCTGGCATTACAGGGAAAAGCTCCTACGAGCAGTACTTC. Protein: CASSYAGITGKSSYEQYF. V gene TRBV6-5 combines with J gene TRBJ2-7, with D maybe TRBD1 (6 bases). CDR1 is MNHEY and CDR2 is SVGAGI in the germline V gene. This CDR3 has 18 amino acids. With 2 bases removed from V and 0 bases from J, the gap between germline ends came to 20 bases.

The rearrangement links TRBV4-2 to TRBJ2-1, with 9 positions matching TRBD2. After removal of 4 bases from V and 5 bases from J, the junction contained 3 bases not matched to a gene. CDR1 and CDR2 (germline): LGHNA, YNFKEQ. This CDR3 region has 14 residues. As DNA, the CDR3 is TGTGCCAGCAGCCCCGGGACTAGCCACAATGAGCAGTTCTTC. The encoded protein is CASSPGTSHNEQFF.

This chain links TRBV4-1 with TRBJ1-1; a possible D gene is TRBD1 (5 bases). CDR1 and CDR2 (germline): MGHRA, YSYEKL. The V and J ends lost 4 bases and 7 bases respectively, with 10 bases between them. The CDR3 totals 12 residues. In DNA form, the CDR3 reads TGCGCCAGCAGCCTGACAGAAGGTGAAGCTTTCTTT. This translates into CASSLTEGEAFF.

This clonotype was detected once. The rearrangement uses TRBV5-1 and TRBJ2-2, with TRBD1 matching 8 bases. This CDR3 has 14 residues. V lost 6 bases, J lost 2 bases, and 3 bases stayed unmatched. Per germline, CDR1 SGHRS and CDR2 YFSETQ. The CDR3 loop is CASIGTGNTGELFF. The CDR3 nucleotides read TGCGCCAGCATCGGGACAGGAAACACCGGGGAGCTGTTTTTT.

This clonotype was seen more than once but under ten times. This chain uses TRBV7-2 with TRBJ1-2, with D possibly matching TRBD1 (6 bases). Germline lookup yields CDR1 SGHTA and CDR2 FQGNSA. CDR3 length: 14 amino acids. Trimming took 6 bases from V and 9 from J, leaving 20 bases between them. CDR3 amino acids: CASRGTGGGISYTF. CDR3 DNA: TGTGCCAGCAGAGGAACGGGGGGCGGTATAAGCTACACCTTC.

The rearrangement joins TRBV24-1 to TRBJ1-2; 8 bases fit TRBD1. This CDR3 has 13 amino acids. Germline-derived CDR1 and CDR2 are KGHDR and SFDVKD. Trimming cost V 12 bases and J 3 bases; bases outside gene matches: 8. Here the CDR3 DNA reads TGTGCCGCGGGACAGGAGGGCCACTATGGCTACACCTTC. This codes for CAAGQEGHYGYTF.

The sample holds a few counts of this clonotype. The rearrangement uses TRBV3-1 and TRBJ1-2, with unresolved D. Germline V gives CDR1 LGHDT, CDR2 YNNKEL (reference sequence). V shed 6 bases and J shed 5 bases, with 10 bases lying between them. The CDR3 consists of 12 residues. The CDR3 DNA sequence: TGTGCCAGCAGTCCGGGCCCGTATGGCTACACCTTC. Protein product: CASSPGPYGYTF.

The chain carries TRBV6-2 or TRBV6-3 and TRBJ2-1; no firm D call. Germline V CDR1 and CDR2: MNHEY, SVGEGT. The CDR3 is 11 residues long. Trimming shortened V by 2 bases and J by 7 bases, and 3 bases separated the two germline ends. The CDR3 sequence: CASSYRNEQFF. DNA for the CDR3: TGTGCCAGCAGTTACAGGAATGAGCAGTTCTTC.

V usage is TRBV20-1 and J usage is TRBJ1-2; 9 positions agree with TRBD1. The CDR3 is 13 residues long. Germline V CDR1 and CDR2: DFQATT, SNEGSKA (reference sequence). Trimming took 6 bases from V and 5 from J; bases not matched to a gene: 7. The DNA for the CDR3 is TGCAGTGCCCTAGGACAGGGGAGATATGGCTACACCTTC. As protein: CSALGQGRYGYTF.

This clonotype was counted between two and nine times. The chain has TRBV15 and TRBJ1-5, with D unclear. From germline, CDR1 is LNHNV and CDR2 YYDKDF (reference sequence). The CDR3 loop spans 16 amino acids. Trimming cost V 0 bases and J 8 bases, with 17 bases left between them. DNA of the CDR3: TGTGCCACCAGCAGAGATAGTCCCAAGAACAAGGAGCCCCAGCATTTT. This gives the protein CATSRDSPKNKEPQHF.

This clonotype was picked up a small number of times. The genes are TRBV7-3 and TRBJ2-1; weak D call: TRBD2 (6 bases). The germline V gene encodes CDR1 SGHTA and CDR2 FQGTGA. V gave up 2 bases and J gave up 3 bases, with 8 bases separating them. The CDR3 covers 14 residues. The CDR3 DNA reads TGTGCCAGCAGCTTAGTGGGAGGCTACAATGAGCAGTTCTTC. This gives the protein CASSLVGGYNEQFF. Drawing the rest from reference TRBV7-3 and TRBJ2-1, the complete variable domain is GAGVSQTPSNKVTEKGKYVELRCDPISGHTALYWYRQSLGQGPEFLIYFQGTGAADDSGLPNDRFFAVRPEGSVSTLKIQRTERGDSAVYLCASSLVGGYNEQFFGPGTRLTVL.

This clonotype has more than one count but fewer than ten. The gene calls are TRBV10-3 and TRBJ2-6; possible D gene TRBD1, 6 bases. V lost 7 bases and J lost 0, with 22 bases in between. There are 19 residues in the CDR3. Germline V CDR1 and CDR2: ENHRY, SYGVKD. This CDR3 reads CAITSAGTFRYSGANVLTF. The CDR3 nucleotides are TGTGCCATCACCTCCGCCGGGACATTCCGTTACTCTGGGGCCAACGTCCTGACTTTC.

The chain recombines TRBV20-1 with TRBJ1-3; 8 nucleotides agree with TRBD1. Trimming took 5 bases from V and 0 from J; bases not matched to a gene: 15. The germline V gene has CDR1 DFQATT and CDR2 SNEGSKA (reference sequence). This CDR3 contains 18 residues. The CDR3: CSASRGPATFYSGNTIYF. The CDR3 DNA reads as TGCAGTGCTTCCAGGGGGCCCGCCACTTTCTACTCTGGAAACACCATATATTTT.

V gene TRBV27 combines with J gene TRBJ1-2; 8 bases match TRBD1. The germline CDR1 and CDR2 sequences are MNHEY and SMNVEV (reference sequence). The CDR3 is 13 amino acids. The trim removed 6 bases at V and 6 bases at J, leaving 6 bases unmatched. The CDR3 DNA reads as TGTGCCAGCAGAAGACCAGGGGGCGATGGCTACACCTTC. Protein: CASRRPGGDGYTF.

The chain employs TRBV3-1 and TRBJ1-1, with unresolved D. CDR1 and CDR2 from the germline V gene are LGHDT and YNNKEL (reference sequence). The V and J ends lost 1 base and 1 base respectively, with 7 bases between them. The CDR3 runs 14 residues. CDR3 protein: CASSQGGGNTEAFF. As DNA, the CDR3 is TGTGCCAGCAGCCAAGGTGGCGGGAACACTGAAGCTTTCTTT. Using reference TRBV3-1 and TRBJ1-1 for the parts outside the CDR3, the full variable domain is DTAVSQTPKYLVTQMGNDKSIKCEQNLGHDTMYWYKQDSKKFLKIMFSYNNKELIINETVPNRFSPKSPDKAHLNLHINSLELGDSAVYFCASSQGGGNTEAFFGQGTRLTVV.

The CDR3 sequence: CASSRRTSGNQPQHF. For the CDR3, the DNA is TGTGCCAGCTCACGACGGACGTCCGGCAATCAGCCCCAGCATTTT. This chain connects TRBV18 to TRBJ1-5; no clear D. Germline values: CDR1 KGHSH, CDR2 LQKENI. This CDR3 comprises 15 residues. Trimming shortened V by 4 bases and J by 2 bases, and 12 bases separated the two germline ends.

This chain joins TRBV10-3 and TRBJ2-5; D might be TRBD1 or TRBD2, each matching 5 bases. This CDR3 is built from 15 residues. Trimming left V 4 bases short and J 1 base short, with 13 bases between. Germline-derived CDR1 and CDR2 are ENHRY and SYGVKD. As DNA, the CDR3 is TGTGCCATCAGTGTTGGGACGGGCGTCCAAGAGACCCAGTACTTC. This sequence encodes CAISVGTGVQETQYF.

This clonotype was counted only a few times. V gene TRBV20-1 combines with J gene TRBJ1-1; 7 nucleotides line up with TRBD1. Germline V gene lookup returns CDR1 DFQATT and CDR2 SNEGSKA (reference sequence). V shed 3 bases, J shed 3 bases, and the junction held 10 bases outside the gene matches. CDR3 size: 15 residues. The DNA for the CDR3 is TGCAGTGCTAGCCAACTCCCAGGGGGGTACACTGAAGCTTTCTTT. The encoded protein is CSASQLPGGYTEAFF.

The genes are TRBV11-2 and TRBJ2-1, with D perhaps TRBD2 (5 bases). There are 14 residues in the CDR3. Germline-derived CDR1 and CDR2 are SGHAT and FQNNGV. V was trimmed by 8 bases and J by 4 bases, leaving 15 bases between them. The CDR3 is CASSSLRTYNEQFF. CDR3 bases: TGTGCCAGCTCTAGCTTAAGAACTTACAATGAGCAGTTCTTC.